This T cell receptor beta chain was retrieved from a study of shared clonotypes between healthy human individuals. This CDR3 is built from 20 residues. V trimming: 1 base; J trimming: 0 bases; junction bases outside the gene matches: 12. Germline V gene sequence: CDR1 MGHRA, CDR2 YSYEKL. In the case of this clone: As yet, its antigen is unknown.

Sorted-subset replicate PCR reactions contained 200 ng DNA, corresponding to about 30,000 T cell genomes. TCRdb's copy holds only in-frame clones and misses some; the assay was immunoSEQ multiplex PCR. The profile shows 90,000 to 120,000 clones, approximately 70% of them singletons. Study-wide findings and caveats: Sampling involved blood alone; tissue repertoires likely differ.

The source material was memory CD8+ T cells sorted from blood. Subset described: CD45RO+ cells pooled with CCR7-negative TemRA cells. The receptor's source is a woman aged 25-40 years in good health. The gene calls are TRBV4-1 and TRBJ2-6; TRBD1 matches at 7 bases. CDR3 bases: TGCGCCAGCAGCCAAGGGTTTCGGGACAGATCCTACTCTGGGGCCAACGTCCTGACTTTC. The encoded protein is CASSQGFRDRSYSGANVLTF.